These 26 T cell receptor beta chains originate from one sample sequenced in a study of shared clonotypes between healthy human individuals. Clones were read by immunoSEQ multiplex PCR, and TCRdb kept only the in-frame ones, dropping some. The sample lists approximately 2.5 million clones, just over 90% seen once, with around 0.15% in the top ten. Input material: naive CD4+ T cells sorted from blood. Noted subset: CD45RA+ positively selected. The receptors shown here come from a man younger than 35 in good health.

The chain carries TRBV7-2 and TRBJ2-5; 9 bases fit TRBD1. The junction had 10 bases not matched to a gene; V was cut back by 4 bases and J by 7 bases. Germline CDR1 reads SGHTA; CDR2 reads FQGNSA. The CDR3 is 15 amino acids. Written as DNA, the CDR3 is TGTGCCAGCAGCTCCCCCACAGGGGGCTGGGGGACCCAGTACTTC. Translated, it gives CASSSPTGGWGTQYF.

The chain couples TRBV2 to TRBJ1-3; 8 nucleotides agree with TRBD1. From germline, CDR1 is SNHLY and CDR2 FYNNEI. V lost 4 bases and J lost 0; bases outside the gene matches: 5. This CDR3 comprises 16 residues. The CDR3 bases are TGTGCCAGCAGTGTGACAGGGGTGATCTCTGGAAACACCATATATTTT. Translating it yields CASSVTGVISGNTIYF.

Comments on this clone: This sample also contains other DNA sequences that code for the same CDR3. The V and J genes are TRBV5-4 and TRBJ2-7; TRBD1 matches at 12 bases. With V trimmed by 0 bases and J by 3 bases, 4 bases remained unmatched. This CDR3 spans 16 amino acids. Germline V gene data show CDR1 as SGHNT and CDR2 as YYREEE (reference sequence). The CDR3 loop is CASSLGGQGASYEQYF. The CDR3 DNA is TGTGCCAGCAGCTTGGGGGGACAGGGGGCTAGCTACGAGCAGTACTTC.

Points on this clone: Other DNA sequences within the sample encode an identical CDR3. The rearrangement links TRBV5-1 to TRBJ2-3; 12 bases map to TRBD2. CDR1 and CDR2 (germline): SGHRS, YFSETQ. V was pared by 0 bases and J by 5 bases, with 1 base of the junction left unmatched. CDR3 size: 15 residues. CDR3 sequence: CASSLAGLAGDTQYF. Written as DNA, the CDR3 is TGCGCCAGCAGCTTGGCGGGACTAGCGGGAGATACGCAGTATTTT.

The genes are TRBV5-1 and TRBJ1-2; TRBD1 aligns across 9 bases. The germline gives CDR1 SGHRS, CDR2 YFSETQ. V was pared by 5 bases and J by 7 bases, with 3 bases of the junction left unmatched. The CDR3 has 12 residues. CDR3 region: CASRQGAGGYTF. DNA for the CDR3: TGCGCCAGCAGACAGGGGGCTGGTGGCTACACCTTC.

A few counts support this clone. The chain recombines TRBV6-5 with TRBJ1-6; no firm D call. CDR3 size: 14 residues. Trimming left V 6 bases short and J 4 bases short, with 10 bases between. From germline, CDR1 is MNHEY and CDR2 SVGAGI. The CDR3 protein is CASRTPGYNSPLHF. The CDR3 DNA sequence: TGTGCCAGCAGAACGCCGGGGTATAATTCACCCCTCCACTTT.

V and J are TRBV7-2 and TRBJ2-7; D call uncertain. V was clipped by 1 base and J by 3 bases, with 10 bases between them. The CDR3 length is 14 residues. Per the germline V gene, CDR1 is SGHTA and CDR2 is FQGNSA. DNA of the CDR3: TGTGCCAGCAGCTTAGGAAATAGTGTCTACGAGCAGTACTTC. Protein: CASSLGNSVYEQYF.

The chain joins TRBV6-1 to TRBJ2-3; the D gene is possibly TRBD1 (6 bases). Trimming removed 3 bases at V and 2 bases at J, with 15 bases between. Per germline, CDR1 MNHNS and CDR2 SASEGT. CDR3 length: 16 amino acids. CDR3 nucleotides: TGTGCCAGCAGTGACATAGCGCTGGGGGCCACAGATACGCAGTATTTT. Amino acid sequence: CASSDIALGATDTQYF.

The gene calls are TRBV5-1 and TRBJ2-1; D gene ambiguous. Trimming removed 3 bases at V and 5 bases at J, with 9 bases between. This CDR3 spans 13 amino acids. Per germline, CDR1 SGHRS and CDR2 YFSETQ. The CDR3 spells CASSYDGNNEQFF. The CDR3 DNA follows: TGCGCCAGCAGCTATGACGGAAACAATGAGCAGTTCTTC. Combining the CDR3 with reference TRBV5-1 and TRBJ2-1 gives the whole variable domain KAGVTQTPRYLIKTRGQQVTLSCSPISGHRSVSWYQQTPGQGLQFLFEYFSETQRNKGNFPGRFSGRQFSNSRSEMNVSTLELGDSALYLCASSYDGNNEQFFGPGTRLTVL.

The genes are TRBV5-8 and TRBJ2-7; 7 positions agree with TRBD1. V shed 6 bases and J 4 bases; nucleotides not matched to a gene: 10. The CDR3 totals 14 residues. Germline V lookup: CDR1 SGHTS, CDR2 YDEGEE. The CDR3 reads CASTRDRIAYEQYF. CDR3 sequence (DNA): TGTGCCAGCACCCGGGACAGAATAGCTTACGAGCAGTACTTC.

V is TRBV5-4 and J is TRBJ1-1; D unresolved. The CDR3 length is 13 residues. Looked up from germline, CDR1 is SGHNT and CDR2 is YYREEE (reference sequence). Trimming cost V 0 bases and J 8 bases, with 11 bases left between them. CDR3 sequence reads: CASSLERNSEAFF. CDR3 nucleotide sequence: TGTGCCAGCAGCTTGGAAAGGAACTCCGAAGCTTTCTTT.

This CDR3 is CASSKDRVETQYF. The CDR3, as DNA: TGTGCCAGCAGCAAGGACAGGGTTGAGACCCAGTACTTC. The chain has TRBV11-2 and TRBJ2-5, with 8 bases fitting TRBD1. The CDR3 is 13 residues long. V was clipped by 5 bases and J by 5 bases; unmatched bases: 4. CDR1 is SGHAT, CDR2 FQNNGV, per germline.

V and J are TRBV14 and TRBJ2-1; D ambiguous. From germline, CDR1 is SGHDN and CDR2 FVKESK. The CDR3 is 16 amino acids. V lost 1 base and J 0 bases, leaving 10 bases between the germline ends. The CDR3 reads CASSQGGVSSYNEQFF. The CDR3 coding sequence is TGTGCCAGCAGCCAAGGTGGGGTTAGCTCCTACAATGAGCAGTTCTTC.

This chain joins TRBV10-3 and TRBJ1-1, with 10 bases aligning to TRBD1. The CDR3 spans 15 residues. Trimming took 6 bases from V and 1 from J; bases not matched to a gene: 5. Per germline, CDR1 ENHRY and CDR2 SYGVKD. CDR3 in amino acids: CAIRARDRGNTEAFF. CDR3 nucleotide sequence: TGTGCCATCAGGGCCAGGGACAGGGGGAACACTGAAGCTTTCTTT.

V and J are TRBV11-2 and TRBJ1-2; TRBD1 aligns across 7 bases. Trimming removed 5 bases from V and 4 bases from J; junction bases left unmatched: 7. Germline CDR1 SGHAT, CDR2 FQNNGV. There are 14 residues in the CDR3. Here the CDR3 reads CASSHPQGSYGYTF. The CDR3 DNA reads as TGTGCCAGCAGCCACCCACAGGGGAGCTATGGCTACACCTTC.

The chain recombines TRBV29-1 with TRBJ2-2, with D possibly TRBD2 on 5 matching bases. Germline V gives CDR1 SQVTM, CDR2 ANQGSEA. V was clipped by 2 bases and J by 5 bases, with 12 bases between them. The CDR3 contains 14 residues. This chain's CDR3 is CSVETRVGTGELFF. In nucleotides, the CDR3 is TGCAGCGTTGAAACGAGGGTCGGAACCGGGGAGCTGTTTTTT.

V usage is TRBV19 and J usage is TRBJ1-5; a weak D match, TRBD1 (5 bases). The germline V gene encodes CDR1 LNHDA and CDR2 SQIVND (reference sequence). Trimming removed 6 bases at V and 5 bases at J, with 17 bases between. The CDR3 covers 15 residues. The CDR3 DNA reads as TGTGCCAGTAGATACGGGACGGTGGAGGATCAGCCCCAGCATTTT. This encodes CASRYGTVEDQPQHF.

J is TRBJ2-6 and V is TRBV27; 8 bases fit TRBD2. V trimming: 3 bases; J trimming: 0 bases; junction bases outside the gene matches: 10. The length of the CDR3 is 19 residues. The germline V gene encodes CDR1 MNHEY and CDR2 SMNVEV (reference sequence). In DNA, the CDR3 is TGTGCCAGCAGTTTTCCCCAAGCGGGAGTCCACTCTGGGGCCAACGTCCTGACTTTC. This codes for CASSFPQAGVHSGANVLTF.

The rearrangement uses TRBV9 and TRBJ2-3; 7 bases align to TRBD2. V was clipped by 4 bases and J by 1 base; unmatched bases: 15. CDR1 and CDR2 (germline): SGDLS, YYNGEE. The CDR3 has 18 residues. DNA for the CDR3: TGTGCCAGCAGCACGACCCTTGTAGGGGACTACCGCACAGATACGCAGTATTTT. This gives the protein CASSTTLVGDYRTDTQYF.

This clone was seen at least ten times. The chain couples TRBV25-1 to TRBJ2-6; D perhaps matches TRBD1 (6 bases). Trimming removed 3 bases at V and 2 bases at J, with 8 bases between. Germline V CDR1 and CDR2: MGHDK, SYGVNS. CDR3 length equals 15 residues. The CDR3 nucleotides read TGTGCCAGCAGTGAGGCAGGGGCTGGGGCCAACGTCCTGACTTTC. This codes for CASSEAGAGANVLTF.

V is TRBV7-8 and J is TRBJ2-3; no firm D call. The germline V and J ends were trimmed by 4 bases and 4 bases, with 6 bases remaining between them. The CDR3 is 12 amino acids. CDR1 SGHVS and CDR2 FQNEAQ come from the germline V gene. The CDR3 DNA is TGTGCCAGCAGCTCAATTCCAGATACGCAGTATTTT. Translating gives CASSSIPDTQYF.

J is TRBJ1-2 and V is TRBV29-1; possibly TRBD1 for D (6 bases). The CDR3 contains 15 residues. V shed 4 bases and J shed 8 bases, with 23 bases lying between them. Germline assignment: CDR1 SQVTM and CDR2 ANQGSEA. The CDR3 bases are TGCAGCGTTGTAGATACAGGGATATCAAAAAGGGGCTACACCTTC. This encodes CSVVDTGISKRGYTF.

This clone appeared once. The V call is TRBV9, the J call TRBJ1-2; D is unresolved. CDR1 SGDLS and CDR2 YYNGEE come from the germline V gene. The germline V and J ends were trimmed by 0 bases and 3 bases, with 3 bases remaining between them. CDR3 length: 12 residues. The CDR3 DNA reads as TGTGCCAGCAGCGTAGTAGACTATGGCTACACCTTC. This translates into CASSVVDYGYTF.

The V call is TRBV18, the J call TRBJ2-1; weak D call: TRBD1 (6 bases). V gave up 3 bases and J gave up 0 bases, with 15 bases separating them. This CDR3 spans 17 amino acids. CDR1 KGHSH and CDR2 LQKENI come from the germline V gene. The CDR3 loop is CASSPASGQTSYNEQFF. DNA of the CDR3: TGTGCCAGCTCACCTGCGAGCGGACAGACCTCCTACAATGAGCAGTTCTTC.

V is TRBV5-1 and J is TRBJ2-2; 12 nucleotides agree with TRBD2. The CDR3 length is 18 residues. Looked up from germline, CDR1 is SGHRS and CDR2 is YFSETQ. The J segment lost 0 bases and the V segment lost 0 bases, leaving 3 bases of the junction unmatched. In DNA, the CDR3 is TGCGCCAGCAGCTTGGCTGCTAGCGGGGGGGCGAACACCGGGGAGCTGTTTTTT. Its translation is CASSLAASGGANTGELFF. The full variable domain, rest sourced from reference TRBV5-1 and TRBJ2-2, is KAGVTQTPRYLIKTRGQQVTLSCSPISGHRSVSWYQQTPGQGLQFLFEYFSETQRNKGNFPGRFSGRQFSNSRSEMNVSTLELGDSALYLCASSLAASGGANTGELFFGEGSRLTVL.

V usage is TRBV9 and J usage is TRBJ2-3; D is possibly TRBD1 or TRBD2 (5 bases each). Germline V lookup: CDR1 SGDLS, CDR2 YYNGEE. The CDR3 is 21 residues long. The germline V and J ends were trimmed by 3 bases and 0 bases, with 29 bases remaining between them. Written as DNA, the CDR3 is TGTGCCAGCAGCGAGTTTCCGGGACGGGACGAATTTTTCACTAGCACAGATACGCAGTATTTT. This translates into CASSEFPGRDEFFTSTDTQYF. The full variable domain, rest sourced from reference TRBV9 and TRBJ2-3, is DSGVTQTPKHLITATGQRVTLRCSPRSGDLSVYWYQQSLDQGLQFLIQYYNGEERAKGNILERFSAQQFPDLHSELNLSSLELGDSALYFCASSEFPGRDEFFTSTDTQYFGPGTRLTVL.